These 22 T cell receptor beta chains came from one sample sequenced in a study of T cells in tuberculosis. After thawing and overnight rest, PBMC were stained with GMM-loaded CD1B tetramer, viability dye and anti-CD3 for sorting. CD1B tetramers were loaded with Rhodococcus equi-derived C32 glucose monomycolate. Using immunoSEQ multiplex PCR, the repertoire was profiled, and TCRdb retains in-frame clones only, with some absent. The table records roughly 60,000 clones, approximately 80% of them present only once. Specimen: CD1b-GMM tetramer-negative cells sorted from PBMCs. These receptor sequences come from an adult woman with latent tuberculosis.

On this clone: The same CDR3 can be traced to other DNA sequences in this sample. J is TRBJ1-6 and V is TRBV27, with a weak D call TRBD1 (6 bases). The ends were cut back, 2 bases at V and 0 bases at J, with 11 bases in the middle. The length of the CDR3 is 17 residues. Germline V gives CDR1 MNHEY, CDR2 SMNVEV (reference sequence). CDR3 sequence (DNA): TGTGCCAGCAGTTTAGGGGGCGCGAGCTCCTATAATTCACCCCTCCACTTT. This translates into CASSLGGASSYNSPLHF.

A few counts support this clone. V and J are TRBV29-1 and TRBJ1-1, with 7 bases identical to TRBD1. From germline, CDR1 is SQVTM and CDR2 ANQGSEA. This CDR3 is 12 amino acids long. After removal of 6 bases from V and 4 bases from J, the junction contained 5 bases not matched to a gene. The CDR3 DNA reads as TGCAGCGTCACTTCAGGGGGCACTGAAGCTTTCTTT. Translating gives CSVTSGGTEAFF.

The gene calls are TRBV4-1 and TRBJ2-3, with D tentatively TRBD2 (6 bases). Germline assignment: CDR1 MGHRA and CDR2 YSYEKL. The CDR3 sequence is 15 residues long. V was trimmed by 6 bases and J by 3 bases, leaving 16 bases between them. The CDR3 is CASRPYWRGTDTQYF. The CDR3 coding sequence is TGCGCCAGCAGGCCCTACTGGCGGGGAACAGATACGCAGTATTTT.

J is TRBJ1-6 and V is TRBV2, with TRBD1 identical over 9 bases. The CDR3 contains 15 residues. V shed 3 bases, J shed 11 bases, and the junction held 8 bases outside the gene matches. The V gene's germline CDR1 is SNHLY and CDR2 FYNNEI. The chain's CDR3 is CASSEGQGPRTPLHF. In DNA, the CDR3 is TGTGCCAGCAGTGAGGGACAGGGACCTAGGACACCCCTCCACTTT.

This chain uses TRBV10-3 with TRBJ1-1; D is unclear. CDR1 and CDR2 (germline): ENHRY, SYGVKD. The CDR3 is 15 amino acids. V shed 4 bases and J shed 1 base, with 13 bases lying between them. This CDR3 is CAISGLGEQNTEAFF. CDR3 nucleotides: TGTGCCATCAGTGGTCTCGGGGAGCAGAACACTGAAGCTTTCTTT.

The V call is TRBV2, the J call TRBJ2-3, with TRBD2 as a possible D gene (6 bases). This CDR3 is 14 amino acids long. CDR1 is SNHLY and CDR2 is FYNNEI in the germline V gene. V was trimmed by 2 bases and J by 3 bases, leaving 9 bases between them. The CDR3 protein is CASSESGGTDTQYF. The CDR3 nucleotides are TGTGCCAGCAGTGAAAGTGGAGGGACAGATACGCAGTATTTT. The full variable domain, in which reference TRBV2 and TRBJ2-3 provide the parts outside the CDR3, is EPEVTQTPSHQVTQMGQEVILRCVPISNHLYFYWYRQILGQKVEFLVSFYNNEISEKSEIFDDQFSVERPDGSNFTLKIRSTKLEDSAMYFCASSESGGTDTQYFGPGTRLTVL.

This clone has just one count. The chain joins TRBV7-9 to TRBJ1-2, with 8 bases lining up with TRBD1. CDR1 is SEHNR, CDR2 FQNEAQ, per germline (reference sequence). Trimming at V came to 3 bases and at J to 8 bases, leaving 5 bases not matched to a gene. The CDR3 is made up of 13 amino acids. DNA for the CDR3: TGTGCCAGCAGCTTGACAGGGGCCTACGGCTACACCTTC. Translated: CASSLTGAYGYTF.

The V and J genes are TRBV18 and TRBJ2-4, with D possibly being TRBD2 (6 bases). V was pared by 3 bases and J by 8 bases, with 17 bases between. CDR3 size: 15 residues. Germline loops: CDR1 KGHSH, CDR2 LQKENI. The CDR3 DNA reads as TGTGCCAGCTCACCGCGGAGGGACTCCCGGGACATTCAGTACTTC. Translating it yields CASSPRRDSRDIQYF.

The chain joins TRBV4-2 to TRBJ2-2; 15 bases match TRBD2. The ends lost 1 base at V and 8 bases at J; junction bases unmatched: 8. Germline V CDR1 and CDR2: LGHNA, YNFKEQ. This CDR3 spans 18 amino acids. The CDR3 sequence is CASSQGSGLAGGTGELFF. The DNA for the CDR3 is TGTGCCAGCAGCCAAGGCTCGGGACTAGCGGGAGGTACTGGGGAGCTGTTTTTT.

V gene TRBV5-1 combines with J gene TRBJ1-2, with 10 bases aligning to TRBD1. Germline CDR1 SGHRS, CDR2 YFSETQ. With V trimmed by 0 bases and J by 7 bases, 15 bases remained unmatched. The CDR3 runs 18 residues. This chain's CDR3 is CASSLGEGFDRGQGGYTF. The CDR3 DNA follows: TGCGCCAGCAGCTTGGGAGAAGGCTTCGACAGGGGGCAAGGTGGCTACACCTTC. Full variable domain (outside the CDR3, taken from reference TRBV5-1 and TRBJ1-2): KAGVTQTPRYLIKTRGQQVTLSCSPISGHRSVSWYQQTPGQGLQFLFEYFSETQRNKGNFPGRFSGRQFSNSRSEMNVSTLELGDSALYLCASSLGEGFDRGQGGYTFGSGTRLTVV.

The rearrangement uses TRBV25-1 and TRBJ2-3; 11 nucleotides agree with TRBD2. The CDR3 has 15 amino acids. V lost 8 bases to trimming and J lost 2 bases; unmatched junction nucleotides: 6. Germline CDR1 reads MGHDK; CDR2 reads SYGVNS. The DNA for the CDR3 is TGTGCCAGCGCCCGGACTAGCGGGTTCACAGATACGCAGTATTTT. It is translated as CASARTSGFTDTQYF.

The genes are TRBV7-6 and TRBJ1-1; D remains unclear. CDR1 and CDR2 from the germline V gene are SGHVS and FNYEAQ. The CDR3 totals 13 residues. V shed 2 bases and J shed 4 bases, with 8 bases lying between them. The CDR3 loop is CASSLLEGTEAFF. The CDR3 DNA reads as TGTGCCAGCAGCTTACTGGAGGGCACTGAAGCTTTCTTT.

The rearrangement uses TRBV6-4 and TRBJ2-5, with 10 bases matching TRBD2. The tail of the sequence fits TRBJ2-7 better, so the J call may be wrong. The germline gives CDR1 MRHNA, CDR2 SNTAGT. The CDR3 covers 16 residues. CDR3 loop: CASSDSPSGRACEQYF. CDR3 nucleotide sequence: TGTGCCAGCAGTGATAGCCCAAGCGGGAGGGCCTGCGAGCAGTACTTC.

V gene TRBV5-5 combines with J gene TRBJ1-3, with TRBD1 matching over 10 bases. The CDR3 is 16 residues long. Germline CDR1 is SGHKS and CDR2 is YYEKEE (reference sequence). The V gene end was trimmed by 4 bases and the J gene end by 3 bases; junction bases not matched to a gene: 7. CDR3 DNA: TGTGCCAGCAGCCCACCCGGGACAGGGGTTGGAAACACCATATATTTT. This codes for CASSPPGTGVGNTIYF.

This clone was detected a few times. The chain couples TRBV6-5 to TRBJ2-1; 8 bases are a match to TRBD2. The germline gives CDR1 MNHEY, CDR2 SVGAGI. The CDR3 is made up of 15 amino acids. Trimming cost V 6 bases and J 0 bases; bases outside gene matches: 4. Written as DNA, the CDR3 is TGTGCCAGCAGACCCCGGGGGGGCTCCTACAATGAGCAGTTCTTC. Protein: CASRPRGGSYNEQFF.

This chain uses TRBV18 with TRBJ1-4; TRBD1 might be the D (6 bases). The V gene lost 2 bases and the J gene lost 5 bases, with 18 bases spanning the gap. The CDR3 spans 17 residues. Germline CDR1 and CDR2: KGHSH and LQKENI. The CDR3 region has the DNA TGTGCCAGCTCACCATCTCGCCCGGGACACAGAAATGAAAAACTGTTTTTT. Its protein product is CASSPSRPGHRNEKLFF.

This clone was found a few times. The V call is TRBV11-2, the J call TRBJ2-1; 12 positions match TRBD2. CDR1 and CDR2 from the germline V gene are SGHAT and FQNNGV. The J segment lost 9 bases and the V segment lost 5 bases, leaving 11 bases of the junction unmatched. The CDR3 runs to 16 residues. CDR3 loop: CASSKTSGSAQSEQFF. The CDR3 DNA reads TGTGCCAGCAGCAAGACTAGCGGGAGTGCCCAGAGTGAGCAGTTCTTC. Filled out from reference TRBV11-2 and TRBJ2-1, the complete variable domain reads EAGVAQSPRYKIIEKRQSVAFWCNPISGHATLYWYQQILGQGPKLLIQFQNNGVVDDSQLPKDRFSAERLKGVDSTLKIQPAKLEDSAVYLCASSKTSGSAQSEQFFGPGTRLTVL.

This clone was counted only a few times. The chain employs TRBV18 and TRBJ2-3, with 9 bases fitting TRBD2. V lost 6 bases and J lost 0; bases outside the gene matches: 4. CDR1 and CDR2 (germline): KGHSH, LQKENI. CDR3 size: 15 residues. The CDR3 here is CASSRAGGSTDTQYF. The CDR3 DNA is TGTGCCAGCTCCCGAGCGGGAGGAAGCACAGATACGCAGTATTTT.

The CDR3 region has the DNA TGTGCCAGCACCCGACAGGGTTATAGCAATCAGCCCCAGCATTTT. This codes for CASTRQGYSNQPQHF. The chain recombines TRBV5-8 with TRBJ1-5, with 7 positions matching TRBD1. J gave up 0 bases and V 6 bases, and 6 bases lay outside the gene matches. The CDR3 spans 15 residues. Germline V CDR1 and CDR2: SGHTS, YDEGEE.

The chain carries TRBV7-2 and TRBJ2-7; the match to TRBD1 covers 10 bases. Germline V gene sequence: CDR1 SGHTA, CDR2 FQGNSA. There are 15 residues in the CDR3. J was trimmed by 6 bases and V by 5 bases; bases with no gene match: 10. The CDR3 DNA follows: TGTGCCAGCAGCACAACCTCCGGGACAGGGGTCGAGCAGTACTTC. This sequence encodes CASSTTSGTGVEQYF.

This clone was recorded once. The chain carries TRBV11-3 and TRBJ2-5; D may be TRBD2 (6 bases). CDR1 and CDR2 from the germline V gene are SGHNT and YENEEA. The ends were cut back, 1 base at V and 4 bases at J, with 16 bases in the middle. CDR3 length: 16 residues. The CDR3 sequence is CASSLALSRDLETQYF. In DNA, the CDR3 is TGTGCCAGCAGCTTAGCGCTCTCGAGGGACTTAGAGACCCAGTACTTC.

The rearrangement links TRBV18 to TRBJ1-3; tentatively, D is TRBD1 (6 bases). In germline, CDR1 is KGHSH, CDR2 LQKENI. V lost 3 bases to trimming and J lost 8 bases, with 20 bases between them. The CDR3 has 16 residues. The CDR3 here is CASSPSTGTRGDTIYF. The CDR3 bases are TGTGCCAGCTCACCCTCTACCGGGACACGGGGTGACACCATATATTTT.